The T cell receptor (beta chain) under discussion was sequenced for a study of cytomegalovirus exposure and HLA in healthy donors. Study-wide context: An early data release held around 80 million unique TCRs from HLA-typed donors.

PCR was performed using 60 Vbeta and 13 Jbeta primers. Clones were read by immunoSEQ multiplex PCR, and TCRdb kept only the in-frame ones, dropping some. The sample lists around 190,000 clones, around 79% occurring once. As for this clone: Its antigen is unidentified.

All donors participated as healthy donors of bone marrow. Whole-study findings and limits: Further analysis, carried out later, found HLA-associated TCR beta chains more clonally expanded than equally common other chains.

The CDR3 contains 14 residues. The germline V gene encodes CDR1 MNHEY and CDR2 SMNVEV (reference sequence). V lost 5 bases, J lost 14 bases, and 17 bases stayed unmatched. This clonotype was sampled from a woman between 45 and 65 years old in good health and CMV-seronegative. The sample comprised PBMCs. The chain links TRBV27 to TRBJ1-2, with 7 positions matching TRBD1. In DNA form, the CDR3 reads TGTGCCAGCAGTCCCGGGGACAGACTAATCGCCCTAACCTTC. This codes for CASSPGDRLIALTF.